Listed here are 23 T cell receptor beta chains from one sample, sequenced in a study of shared clonotypes between healthy human individuals. Profiling relied on immunoSEQ multiplex PCR, and the TCRdb table lists in-frame clones only, not all of them. The table has 95,000 to 120,000 clones, about 63% seen once. The material sequenced was memory CD8+ T cells sorted from blood. Subset: CD45RO+ cells pooled with CCR7-negative TemRA cells. The receptors here all came from a woman aged 30 to 39 in good health.

The V call is TRBV2, the J call TRBJ1-1; D unresolved. The CDR3 is made up of 15 amino acids. Trimming removed 2 bases at V and 5 bases at J, with 15 bases between. CDR1 and CDR2 from the germline V gene are SNHLY and FYNNEI. DNA for the CDR3: TGTGCCAGCAGTGAATGGTCAGGCTTAGGTACTGAAGCTTTCTTT. This gives the protein CASSEWSGLGTEAFF.

The sample holds a few counts of this clone. This chain joins TRBV18 and TRBJ2-2, with 7 bases identical to TRBD1. The CDR3 consists of 15 residues. V trimming: 10 bases; J trimming: 2 bases; junction bases outside the gene matches: 10. The germline V gene has CDR1 KGHSH and CDR2 LQKENI. Here the CDR3 DNA reads TGTGCCACCCGAGCTACAGGGGTAAACACCGGGGAGCTGTTTTTT. Encoded protein: CATRATGVNTGELFF.

In its sample, this clone was seen a few times. Other DNA sequences within the sample encode an identical CDR3. The V gene is TRBV6-1, the J gene TRBJ2-7, with 7 bases aligning to TRBD2. The CDR3 runs to 15 residues. Germline V gives CDR1 MNHNS, CDR2 SASEGT. The junction had 7 bases not matched to a gene; V was cut back by 4 bases and J by 1 base. The CDR3 spells CASSGGLGSSYEQYF. Here the CDR3 DNA reads TGTGCCAGCAGTGGCGGACTAGGGTCGTCCTACGAGCAGTACTTC.

The chain employs TRBV15 and TRBJ2-1; unclear D gene. V was cut by 2 bases and J by 5 bases, with 13 bases left in between. Germline CDR1 and CDR2: LNHNV and YYDKDF (reference sequence). This CDR3 spans 15 amino acids. In DNA, the CDR3 is TGTGCCACCAGCAGAACCACGGCAGGAAACAATGAGCAGTTCTTC. It translates to CATSRTTAGNNEQFF.

Only a few counts were recorded for this clone. The chain joins TRBV28 to TRBJ2-2, with 7 nucleotides matching TRBD2. This CDR3 is 15 amino acids long. The V and J ends lost 3 bases and 5 bases, in that order; junction bases with no gene match: 6. Germline assignment: CDR1 MDHEN and CDR2 SYDVKM. CDR3 DNA: TGTGCCAGCAGTTTTTTAGCGGGCTATACCGGGGAGCTGTTTTTT. Translating it yields CASSFLAGYTGELFF.

This chain connects TRBV5-1 to TRBJ2-7, with a tentative D call TRBD2 (5 bases). Germline V lookup: CDR1 SGHRS, CDR2 YFSETQ. V dropped 0 bases and J dropped 3 bases, with 10 bases sitting between them. The CDR3 runs to 14 residues. The CDR3 DNA follows: TGCGCCAGCAGCTTGGTACCGGGGTACTACGAGCAGTACTTC. Translation gives CASSLVPGYYEQYF.

With regard to this clone: Other DNA sequences of this sample code for an identical CDR3. The chain combines TRBV19 with TRBJ2-7; D is ambiguous. Germline CDR1 and CDR2: LNHDA and SQIVND (reference sequence). The CDR3 runs 13 residues. Trimming cost V 5 bases and J 0 bases, with 8 bases left between them. CDR3 in amino acids: CASSLDSSYEQYF. The DNA for the CDR3 is TGTGCCAGTAGTCTCGATAGCTCCTACGAGCAGTACTTC.

To note about this clone: The junction differs from germline at one of its ends, possibly a read error. J is TRBJ2-7 and V is TRBV14; D remains unclear. Germline V gives CDR1 SGHDN, CDR2 FVKESK. This CDR3 has 13 residues. CDR3 in amino acids: CASSQGGSVFWHF. The CDR3 nucleotides are TGTGCCAGCAGCCAAGGGGGATCGGTCTTTTGGCACTTC. Looking up the rest from reference TRBV14 and TRBJ2-7 gives the full variable domain: EAGVTQFPSHSVIEKGQTVTLRCDPISGHDNLYWYRRVMGKEIKFLLHFVKESKQDESGMPNNRFLAERTGGTYSTLKVQPAELEDSGVYFCASSQGGSVFWHFGPGTRLTVT.

The rearrangement joins TRBV27 to TRBJ2-2, with 10 nucleotides matching TRBD2. The CDR3 is 18 amino acids. Germline V gene sequence: CDR1 MNHEY, CDR2 SMNVEV (reference sequence). V lost 5 bases to trimming and J lost 4 bases; unmatched junction nucleotides: 13. The CDR3 is CASSPRISGRQGTGELFF. The CDR3 coding sequence is TGTGCCAGCAGTCCGCGGATTAGCGGGAGGCAGGGCACCGGGGAGCTGTTTTTT.

This rearrangement joins TRBV10-3 to TRBJ2-1, with D possibly being TRBD1 or TRBD2 (5 bases each). The CDR3 extends over 17 amino acids. Germline CDR1 is ENHRY and CDR2 is SYGVKD. Trimming removed 4 bases at V and 8 bases at J, with 24 bases between. CDR3 nucleotides: TGTGCCATCAGTGGTTTGTTGCAGGGAGCGAGTTCTGATGAGCAGTTCTTC. Translating gives CAISGLLQGASSDEQFF.

Ten or more counts support this clone. The rearrangement uses TRBV19 and TRBJ1-5; D perhaps matches TRBD1 (6 bases). The V end was cut by 7 bases, the J end by 4 bases, with 14 bases between. This CDR3 is 14 amino acids long. Per germline, CDR1 LNHDA and CDR2 SQIVND (reference sequence). The DNA for the CDR3 is TGTGCCAGTACCAACAGGGCCTATAATCAGCCCCAGCATTTT. This translates into CASTNRAYNQPQHF.

The chain uses TRBV4-2 and TRBJ1-6; D unresolved. Trimming shortened V by 0 bases and J by 5 bases, and 11 bases separated the two germline ends. Germline values: CDR1 LGHNA, CDR2 YNFKEQ. This CDR3 region has 16 residues. The CDR3 spells CASSQDLTVNNSPLHF. The CDR3 DNA sequence: TGTGCCAGCAGCCAAGATCTCACGGTTAATAATTCACCCCTCCACTTT.

This clone is a singleton in its sample. The rearrangement uses TRBV5-4 and TRBJ2-5; TRBD2 aligns across 8 bases. Germline trimming cut 3 bases from V and 5 bases from J; bases unmatched to any gene: 3. The length of the CDR3 is 13 residues. Germline-derived CDR1 and CDR2 are SGHNT and YYREEE (reference sequence). The CDR3 protein is CASSSSGSETQYF. The CDR3 bases are TGTGCCAGCAGCTCGAGCGGGAGTGAGACCCAGTACTTC. Drawing the rest from reference TRBV5-4 and TRBJ2-5, the complete variable domain is ETGVTQSPTHLIKTRGQQVTLRCSSQSGHNTVSWYQQALGQGPQFIFQYYREEENGRGNFPPRFSGLQFPNYSSELNVNALELDDSALYLCASSSSGSETQYFGPGTRLLVL.

For this clone: A much larger clone lies a single base off, so this may be a read error. V usage is TRBV28 and J usage is TRBJ2-3; TRBD2 agrees at 15 bases. Germline CDR1 reads MDHEN; CDR2 reads SYDVKM. The V and J ends lost 6 bases and 3 bases, in that order; junction bases with no gene match: 4. This CDR3 region has 16 residues. The CDR3 region has the DNA TGTGCCAGCAGAGACGGACTAGCGGGAGGGACAGATACGCAGTATTTT. Amino acid sequence: CASRDGLAGGTDTQYF.

This chain joins TRBV15 and TRBJ1-5; 9 nucleotides agree with TRBD1. V shed 0 bases and J 0 bases; nucleotides not matched to a gene: 9. From germline, CDR1 is LNHNV and CDR2 YYDKDF (reference sequence). The CDR3 has 19 amino acids. The CDR3 loop reads CATSRDKGTGIYSNQPQHF. The CDR3 DNA follows: TGTGCCACCAGCAGAGATAAAGGGACAGGGATTTATAGCAATCAGCCCCAGCATTTT.

This chain connects TRBV6-4 to TRBJ1-2; possible D gene TRBD1, 5 bases. V lost 3 bases and J lost 6, with 14 bases in between. Germline loops: CDR1 MRHNA, CDR2 SNTAGT. This CDR3 is built from 14 residues. The CDR3 sequence: CASSEAAGSDGYTF. Here the CDR3 DNA reads TGTGCCAGCAGTGAAGCAGCAGGGTCGGATGGCTACACCTTC.

This clone was observed once. The chain combines TRBV7-9 with TRBJ2-7; D unclear. Per the germline V gene, CDR1 is SEHNR and CDR2 is FQNEAQ (reference sequence). Trimming removed 4 bases at V and 3 bases at J, with 13 bases between. The length of the CDR3 is 14 residues. CDR3: CASSSITSHYEQYF. The CDR3, as DNA: TGTGCCAGCAGCTCTATCACATCACACTACGAGCAGTACTTC.

The chain links TRBV7-9 to TRBJ2-5; TRBD1 matches at 8 bases. The CDR3 has 14 amino acids. Per the germline V gene, CDR1 is SEHNR and CDR2 is FQNEAQ (reference sequence). Unmatched junction bases numbered 4, after V lost 5 bases and J lost 2 bases. The DNA of the CDR3 is TGTGCCAGCAGCCCCAGACAGGGGCAAGAGACCCAGTACTTC. Protein: CASSPRQGQETQYF.

This clone has only one observation. This chain joins TRBV19 and TRBJ1-4; D is uncertain. Germline CDR1 LNHDA, CDR2 SQIVND (reference sequence). The CDR3 has 15 amino acids. The V end was cut by 5 bases, the J end by 4 bases, with 14 bases between. Here the CDR3 DNA reads TGTGCCAGTAGTCCGAGGAACACCCTTAATGAAAAACTGTTTTTT. Protein sequence: CASSPRNTLNEKLFF.

The chain uses TRBV13 and TRBJ1-3; no clear D. CDR3 length: 16 amino acids. Germline V gene data show CDR1 as PRHDT and CDR2 as FYEKMQ (reference sequence). Between the trimmed V and J ends, which lost 1 base and 0 bases, there was a span of 10 bases. DNA for the CDR3: TGTGCCAGCAGCTTAGATTATCGGAGCTCTGGAAACACCATATATTTT. Translation gives CASSLDYRSSGNTIYF.

The chain links TRBV25-1 to TRBJ2-7, with D maybe TRBD2 (6 bases). The germline V and J ends were trimmed by 10 bases and 3 bases, with 13 bases remaining between them. The CDR3 is made up of 12 amino acids. CDR1 is MGHDK, CDR2 SYGVNS, per germline. The CDR3 loop is CATGGGIYEQYF. The CDR3 nucleotides are TGTGCCACAGGCGGAGGGATCTACGAGCAGTACTTC.

V and J are TRBV15 and TRBJ2-7; TRBD1 is a possible D gene (5 bases). Germline V lookup: CDR1 LNHNV, CDR2 YYDKDF (reference sequence). This CDR3 has 13 amino acids. The V and J ends lost 5 bases and 4 bases respectively, with 12 bases between them. CDR3 bases: TGTGCCACCAGCTTAGTAGGGGAATACGAGCAGTACTTC. Translated: CATSLVGEYEQYF.

The chain is built from TRBV7-9 and TRBJ2-7; D might be TRBD1 (5 bases). The CDR3 runs 14 residues. Germline CDR1 is SEHNR and CDR2 is FQNEAQ (reference sequence). Trimming took 4 bases from V and 3 from J, leaving 13 bases between them. Here the CDR3 reads CASSSRTTFYEQYF. Written as DNA, the CDR3 is TGTGCCAGCAGCTCCCGGACAACTTTCTACGAGCAGTACTTC.